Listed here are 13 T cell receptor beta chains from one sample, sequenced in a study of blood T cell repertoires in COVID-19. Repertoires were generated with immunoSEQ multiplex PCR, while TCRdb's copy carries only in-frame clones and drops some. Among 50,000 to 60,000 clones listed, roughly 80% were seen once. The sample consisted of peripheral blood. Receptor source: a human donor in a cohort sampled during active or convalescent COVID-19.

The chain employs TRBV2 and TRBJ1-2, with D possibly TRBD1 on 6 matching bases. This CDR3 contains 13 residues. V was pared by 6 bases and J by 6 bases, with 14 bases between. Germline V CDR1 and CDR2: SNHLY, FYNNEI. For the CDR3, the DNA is TGTGCCAGCAGACCAGGGGATAGTAATGGCTACACCTTC. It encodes CASRPGDSNGYTF.

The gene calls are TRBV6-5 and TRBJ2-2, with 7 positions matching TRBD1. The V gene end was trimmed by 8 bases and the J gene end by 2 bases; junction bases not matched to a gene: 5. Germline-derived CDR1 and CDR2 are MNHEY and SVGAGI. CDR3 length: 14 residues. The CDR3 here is CASSGQRNTGELFF. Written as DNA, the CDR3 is TGTGCCAGCTCGGGACAGAGAAACACCGGGGAGCTGTTTTTT.

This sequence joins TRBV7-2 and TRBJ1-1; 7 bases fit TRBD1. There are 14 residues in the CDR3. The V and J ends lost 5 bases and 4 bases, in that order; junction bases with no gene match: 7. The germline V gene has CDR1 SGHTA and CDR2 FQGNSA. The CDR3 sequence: CASSLQGMGTEAFF. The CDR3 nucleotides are TGTGCCAGCAGCCTACAGGGGATGGGCACTGAAGCTTTCTTT. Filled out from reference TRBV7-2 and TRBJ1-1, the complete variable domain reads GAGVSQSPSNKVTEKGKDVELRCDPISGHTALYWYRQSLGQGLEFLIYFQGNSAPDKSGLPSDRFSAERTGGSVSTLTIQRTQQEDSAVYLCASSLQGMGTEAFFGQGTRLTVV.

The CDR3 nucleotides read TGTGCCAGCAGCTCCCGGGTGGTCTATGGCTACACCTTC. Its protein product is CASSSRVVYGYTF. The chain employs TRBV21-1 and TRBJ1-2. TRBV21-1 is classified as a pseudogene. This CDR3 contains 13 residues.

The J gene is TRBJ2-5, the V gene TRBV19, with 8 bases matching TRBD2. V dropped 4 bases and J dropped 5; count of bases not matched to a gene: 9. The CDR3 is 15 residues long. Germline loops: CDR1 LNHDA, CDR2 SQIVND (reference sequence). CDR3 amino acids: CASSSQGLVGETQYF. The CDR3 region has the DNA TGTGCCAGTAGTAGTCAGGGACTAGTCGGGGAGACCCAGTACTTC.

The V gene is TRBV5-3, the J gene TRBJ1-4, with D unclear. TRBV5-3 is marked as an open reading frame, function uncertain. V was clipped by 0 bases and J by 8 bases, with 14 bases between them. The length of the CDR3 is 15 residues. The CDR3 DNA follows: TGTGCCAGAAGCTTGGCTCGAGGTAATGACGAAAAACTGTTTTTT. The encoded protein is CARSLARGNDEKLFF.

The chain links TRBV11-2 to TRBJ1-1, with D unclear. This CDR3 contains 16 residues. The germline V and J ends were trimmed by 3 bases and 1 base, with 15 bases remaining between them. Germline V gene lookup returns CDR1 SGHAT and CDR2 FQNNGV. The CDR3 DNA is TGTGCCAGCAGCTTGAAAATGATTCTTAGGAACACTGAAGCTTTCTTT. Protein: CASSLKMILRNTEAFF.

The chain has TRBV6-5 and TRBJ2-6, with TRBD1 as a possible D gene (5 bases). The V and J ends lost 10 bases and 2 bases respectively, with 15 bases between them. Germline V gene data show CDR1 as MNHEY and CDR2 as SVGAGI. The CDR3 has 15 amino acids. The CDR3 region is CATQLIRAGANVLTF. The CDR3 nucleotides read TGTGCCACCCAGTTAATCAGGGCTGGGGCCAACGTCCTGACTTTC.

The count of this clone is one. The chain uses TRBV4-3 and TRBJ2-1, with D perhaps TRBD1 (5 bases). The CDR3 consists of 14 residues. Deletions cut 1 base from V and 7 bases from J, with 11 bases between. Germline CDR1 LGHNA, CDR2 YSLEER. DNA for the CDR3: TGCGCCAGCAGCCAAGGGACACGTTTGAATGAGCAGTTCTTC. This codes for CASSQGTRLNEQFF.

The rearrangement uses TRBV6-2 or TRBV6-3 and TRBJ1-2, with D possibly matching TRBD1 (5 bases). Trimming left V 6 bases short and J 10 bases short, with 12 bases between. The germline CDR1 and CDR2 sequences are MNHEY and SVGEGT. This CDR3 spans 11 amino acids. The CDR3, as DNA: TGTGCCAGCAGCCCGGGACTGAACTACACCTTC. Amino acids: CASSPGLNYTF.

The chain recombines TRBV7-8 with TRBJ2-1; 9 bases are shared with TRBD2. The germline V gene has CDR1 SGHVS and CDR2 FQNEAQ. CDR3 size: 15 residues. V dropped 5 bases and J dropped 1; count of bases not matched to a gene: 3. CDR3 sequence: CASSLRGGSYNEQFF. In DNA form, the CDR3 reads TGTGCCAGCAGCCTGCGGGGGGGATCCTACAATGAGCAGTTCTTC.

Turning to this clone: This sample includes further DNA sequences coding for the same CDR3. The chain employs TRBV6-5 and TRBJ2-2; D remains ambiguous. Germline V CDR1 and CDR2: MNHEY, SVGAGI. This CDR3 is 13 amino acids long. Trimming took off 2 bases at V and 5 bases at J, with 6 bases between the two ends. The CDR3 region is CASSYPGTGELFF. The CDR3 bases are TGTGCCAGCAGTTACCCGGGTACCGGGGAGCTGTTTTTT.

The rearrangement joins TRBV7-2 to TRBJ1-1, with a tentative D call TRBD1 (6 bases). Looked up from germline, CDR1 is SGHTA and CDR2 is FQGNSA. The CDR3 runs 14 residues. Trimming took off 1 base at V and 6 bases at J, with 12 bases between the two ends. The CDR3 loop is CASSLGTGIAEAFF. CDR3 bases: TGTGCCAGCAGCTTAGGTACAGGGATAGCTGAAGCTTTCTTT.